The entry below describes one TCR beta chain. Its specificity is not known. This CDR3 contains 14 residues. Trimming pared 2 bases from V and 2 bases from J, leaving 10 bases between. Per germline, CDR1 LGHNA and CDR2 YSLEER. The sample originates from a study of shared clonotypes between healthy human individuals. Study at large: Donors had three CD4 naive, three CD4 memory, two CD8 naive and one CD8 memory plate apiece. Study outcomes and limitations: Sequencing depth was expected to affect clonotype sharing among donors. A reduction in generation probabilities was seen for non-shared clonotypes relative to those shared by all four donors. A few donors had 5% to 6.5% of their naive CD4 clonotypes in common.

Terminally differentiated effector memory CD45RA+ cells were excluded by CCR7 positive selection of CD45RO-negative cells. Generated by immunoSEQ multiplex PCR, the TCRdb table keeps only in-frame clones and is missing some. The repertoire includes 550,000 to 750,000 clones, 92% of them detected once, and approximately 22% sits in the top ten. What was sequenced was naive CD8+ T cells sorted from blood. The TCR originated in a man aged 25-45 years in good health. This chain connects TRBV4-3 to TRBJ2-7; D remains ambiguous. The CDR3 spells CASSQFSGTYEQYF. CDR3 bases: TGCGCCAGCAGCCAATTTTCCGGTACCTACGAGCAGTACTTC.